These T cell receptor beta chains were read from a single sample in a study of T-cell memory formation after mild COVID-19. TCRdb fed the 5' RACE reads into MiXCR, producing one record per CDR3 protein. This table holds about 150,000 distinct CDR3 sequences, roughly a quarter found once. The sequencing input was PBMCs or a T cell subset sorted from them (not recorded which). Receptors originate from an adult woman who had mild COVID-19 (a few samples of this study predate the infection). Cell type and time point are not known. CDR3s include the opening cysteine and the closing phenylalanine or tryptophan. Fields, in order: clone size, J gene, V gene, D gene, CDR3 protein, CDR3 DNA. The D gene is left open where the match is weak. The size entry is marked missing in some rows and otherwise reads once, few, many or a size class.

. TRBJ2-7 TRBV7-8 TRBD2 CASSFRTSGGQERSYEQYF TGTGCCAGCAGCTTCCGGACTAGCGGGGGGCAGGAGCGCTCCTACGAGCAGTACTTC
. TRBJ2-1 TRBV7-6 . CAVRGDTYNEQFF TGTGCCGTTAGGGGGGACACTTACAATGAGCAGTTCTTC
. TRBJ2-1 TRBV7-9 . CASSLSVNEQFF TGTGCCAGCAGCTTGAGTGTTAATGAGCAGTTCTTC
. TRBJ2-1 TRBV7-6 . CASSLASGLYNEQFF TGTGCCAGCAGCTTAGCGTCGGGTCTCTACAATGAGCAGTTCTTC
. TRBJ2-1 TRBV5-1 TRBD2 CASSLEGLAAKMGEQFF TGCGCCAGCAGCTTGGAGGGCCTAGCGGCTAAAATGGGGGAGCAGTTCTTC
few TRBJ1-5 TRBV29-1 . CSAGGLNQPQHF TGCAGCGCCGGAGGGCTTAATCAGCCCCAGCATTTT
few TRBJ1-1 TRBV5-1 . CASSPGRGSNTEAFF TGCGCCAGCAGCCCGGGCCGAGGGTCGAACACTGAAGCTTTCTTT
. TRBJ2-1 TRBV6-6 . CASSYASGWDEQFF TGTGCCAGCAGTTACGCTTCCGGGTGGGATGAGCAGTTCTTC
. TRBJ1-2 TRBV12-3/TRBV12-4 . CASSPNREWGYTF TGTGCCAGCAGCCCTAACAGGGAGTGGGGCTACACCTTC
. TRBJ1-2 TRBV6-2/TRBV6-3 . CASSIQLTGHSFYGYTF TGTGCCAGCAGTATTCAATTGACAGGTCACTCCTTCTATGGCTACACCTTC
. TRBJ1-3 TRBV6-5 TRBD1 CASSDREAGNTIYF TGTGCCAGCAGCGACAGGGAGGCTGGAAACACCATATATTTT
few TRBJ2-1 TRBV5-1 . CASSLGQAEWDEQFF TGCGCCAGCAGCTTGGGACAGGCCGAATGGGATGAGCAGTTCTTC
. TRBJ2-7 TRBV25-1 . CASSDLGKQLHEQYF TGTGCCAGCAGTGATCTCGGGAAACAACTCCACGAGCAGTACTTC
. TRBJ2-1 TRBV5-4 . CASSLTEEQFF TGTGCCAGCAGCTTGACGGAGGAGCAGTTCTTC
. TRBJ1-5 TRBV7-9 . CASSEGRDSNQPQHF TGTGCCAGCAGCGAGGGGAGGGATAGCAATCAGCCCCAGCATTTT
. TRBJ1-1 TRBV4-1 TRBD1 CASSQRQGSTEAFF TGCGCCAGCAGCCAAAGACAGGGAAGCACTGAAGCTTTCTTT
few TRBJ2-1 TRBV19 . CASSIGREQFF TGTGCCAGTAGTATTGGGCGGGAGCAGTTCTTC
. TRBJ2-5 TRBV7-2 TRBD2 CASSLLAGAGTQYF TGTGCCAGCAGTCTACTAGCGGGAGCCGGGACCCAGTACTTC
. TRBJ2-3 TRBV24-1 TRBD1 CATSDTTGTVRTDTQYF TGTGCCACCAGTGATACGACCGGGACAGTCCGCACAGATACGCAGTATTTT
few TRBJ2-1 TRBV4-1 . CASSQDHGRGQFF TGCGCCAGCAGCCAAGATCACGGGCGAGGGCAGTTCTTC
few TRBJ1-1 TRBV18 . CASSPPIRGENTEAFF TGTGCCAGCTCACCACCGATAAGGGGAGAAAACACTGAAGCTTTCTTT
few TRBJ2-7 TRBV7-9 . CASSLGLNYEQYF TGTGCCAGCAGCTTAGGACTGAACTACGAGCAGTACTTC
. TRBJ2-3 TRBV6-4 TRBD1 CASSDRGGAGTDTQYF TGTGCCAGCAGTGACCGAGGGGGCGCCGGCACAGATACGCAGTATTTT
. TRBJ2-3 TRBV20-1 TRBD2 CTGGEDRTDTQYF TGCACCGGGGGGGAGGACCGCACAGATACGCAGTATTTT
many TRBJ1-1 TRBV6-5 TRBD1 CASSPGTGGGTEAFF TGTGCCAGCAGCCCTGGGACAGGGGGCGGGACTGAAGCTTTCTTT
few TRBJ2-2 TRBV9 . CASSVDGVAGRTGELFF TGTGCCAGCAGCGTAGATGGGGTGGCAGGCCGAACCGGGGAGCTGTTTTTT
. TRBJ2-1 TRBV24-1 . CATSPGWGGDEQFF TGTGCCACCAGTCCGGGTTGGGGAGGCGATGAGCAGTTCTTC
. TRBJ1-1 TRBV5-1 . CASSLGTGLDTEAFF TGCGCCAGCAGCTTGGGTACGGGGTTGGACACTGAAGCTTTCTTT
. TRBJ2-2 TRBV20-1 . CSAKGANTGELFF TGCAGTGCTAAAGGGGCGAACACCGGGGAGCTGTTTTTT
few TRBJ2-7 TRBV15 . CATSRVSAQSSYEQYF TGTGCCACCAGCAGAGTGTCGGCCCAAAGCTCCTACGAGCAGTACTTC
. TRBJ1-2 TRBV5-6 . CASSFGPGGPNGYTF TGTGCCAGCAGCTTCGGACCCGGCGGGCCAAATGGCTACACCTTC
few TRBJ2-2 TRBV7-8 . CASSYPFVAEQTGELFF TGTGCCAGCAGCTACCCCTTCGTGGCTGAACAGACCGGGGAGCTGTTTTTT
few TRBJ1-5 TRBV5-1 . CASSRGPGRAQPQHF TGCGCCAGCAGCAGGGGTCCCGGGAGGGCTCAGCCCCAGCATTTT
. TRBJ1-2 TRBV19 TRBD1 CASSIGQGDYGYTF TGTGCCAGTAGTATCGGACAGGGGGACTATGGCTACACCTTC
. TRBJ2-2 TRBV27 . CASSSLSSGELFF TGTGCCAGCAGTTCCCTATCTTCCGGGGAGCTGTTTTTT
. TRBJ2-2 TRBV19 TRBD2 CATRAAGGLAGELFF TGTGCCACCAGAGCAGCGGGAGGGCTGGCCGGGGAGCTGTTTTTT
few TRBJ2-2 TRBV7-9 . CASSLLREDTGELFF TGTGCCAGCAGCCTCCTGAGGGAGGACACCGGGGAGCTGTTTTTT
. TRBJ2-2 TRBV14 . CASSQVYTGELFF TGTGCCAGCAGCCAAGTTTATACCGGGGAGCTGTTTTTT
. TRBJ2-5 TRBV2 . CASSGPPSEETQYF TGTGCCAGCAGTGGCCCGCCCTCGGAAGAGACCCAGTACTTC
few TRBJ2-1 TRBV5-1 TRBD1 CASSPGTGADNEQFF TGCGCCAGCAGCCCCGGGACAGGGGCGGACAATGAGCAGTTCTTC
. TRBJ2-7 TRBV7-2 . CASSLAYLGTHISYEQYF TGTGCCAGCAGCTTAGCGTACCTAGGGACACATATCTCCTACGAGCAGTACTTC